This section outlines one T cell receptor (beta chain) sequence together with its context. Indicated time point: around eleven months of natalizumab therapy. Samples T1 and T2 were drawn at 6 and 12 months of therapy, respectively. This entry belongs to a study of multiple sclerosis patients with progressive multifocal leukoencephalopathy. Libraries were prepared by immunoSEQ multiplex PCR; TCRdb keeps only in-frame clonotypes and omits some of them. The repertoire holds about 25,000 clones, 91% seen once, with about 2.1% in the top ten. From germline, CDR1 is SGHTA and CDR2 FQGTGA. The CDR3 contains 16 residues. Trimming stripped 2 bases from V and 3 bases from J, with 14 bases between.

The sequence was collected from a man aged 25-45 years with multiple sclerosis. Sample: PBMCs, taken from a patient treated with natalizumab. J is TRBJ2-1 and V is TRBV7-3; D is unresolved. In nucleotides, the CDR3 is TGTGCCAGCAGCTTATCACTCGGCGGAAACTACAATGAGCAGTTCTTC. It is translated as CASSLSLGGNYNEQFF.